This is a list of T cell receptor beta chains from one sample in a study of blood T cell repertoires in COVID-19. Profiled with immunoSEQ multiplex PCR; TCRdb holds only in-frame clones, not every one. The sample gives 210,000 or so clones, around 89% of which show up once; around 4.8% is in the top ten. The sequenced material came from peripheral blood. The receptors here all came from a woman in her thirties or forties with acute or convalescent COVID-19. The CDR3 runs from the conserved cysteine through the conserved F or W. Fields, in order: V gene, J gene, D gene, clone size, CDR3 protein, CDR3 DNA. A D gene is named only where the DNA matches it firmly. Size tells how often a clone was seen (once, few, many) or the class of an expanded clone, and some rows leave it out.

TRBV27	TRBJ2-1	.	few	CASSLSTGNEQFF	TGTGCCAGCAGTTTGTCCACAGGGAATGAGCAGTTCTTC
TRBV10-3	TRBJ1-2	.	.	CAISSSSTPGYGYTF	TGTGCCATCAGTTCTTCCTCGACCCCGGGGTATGGCTACACCTTC
TRBV3-1/TRBV3-2	TRBJ1-5	.	.	CASSPGLSNQPQHF	TGTGCCAGCAGCCCGGGACTGAGCAATCAGCCCCAGCATTTT
TRBV9	TRBJ2-5	.	.	CASSVDRGGVQETQYF	TGTGCCAGCAGCGTAGACAGAGGGGGTGTCCAAGAGACCCAGTACTTC
TRBV5-1	TRBJ2-1	TRBD1	.	CASGRQGVYNEQFF	TGCGCCAGCGGGCGACAGGGGGTTTACAATGAGCAGTTCTTC
TRBV18	TRBJ2-1	.	.	CASSPTRGGNEQFF	TGTGCCAGCTCACCAACGAGGGGGGGAAATGAGCAGTTCTTC
TRBV24-1	TRBJ1-2	TRBD1	.	CATSDGQGDPNYGYTF	TGTGCCACCAGTGACGGACAGGGCGACCCTAACTATGGCTACACCTTC
TRBV19	TRBJ2-1	TRBD2	.	CASNPGLAYNEQFF	TGTGCCAGTAATCCGGGACTAGCTTACAATGAGCAGTTCTTC
TRBV3-1/TRBV3-2	TRBJ2-3	TRBD2	.	CASSESGRSTDTQYF	TGTGCCAGCAGCGAAAGCGGGAGGAGCACAGATACGCAGTATTTT
TRBV10-1	TRBJ1-6	.	.	CASSRDSPTWNSPLHF	TGCGCCAGCAGTAGGGACTCCCCGACTTGGAATTCACCCCTCCACTTT
TRBV5-1	TRBJ1-2	TRBD1	.	CASSPRRQGAIYGYTF	TGCGCCAGCAGCCCTCGGAGACAGGGCGCAATCTATGGCTACACCTTC
TRBV19	TRBJ1-5	TRBD1	.	CATRDRGDQPQHF	TGTGCCACCCGGGACAGGGGTGATCAGCCCCAGCATTTT
TRBV7-8	TRBJ1-5	.	.	CASSLARVGVLQHF	TGTGCCAGCAGCTTAGCGAGGGTAGGCGTACTCCAGCATTTT
TRBV11-2	TRBJ1-2	.	once	CASSKGTGDYGYTF	TGTGCCAGCAGCAAGGGGACGGGGGACTATGGCTACACCTTC
TRBV6-5	TRBJ1-4	.	.	CASSPWDGGGEKLFF	TGTGCCAGCAGCCCCTGGGATGGGGGAGGAGAAAAACTGTTTTTT
TRBV5-5	TRBJ1-2	.	.	CASGQSNYGYTF	TGTGCCAGCGGACAGTCAAACTATGGCTACACCTTC
TRBV12-2	TRBJ1-5	.	.	CASREASGTDYSNQPQHF	TGTGCAAGTCGCGAAGCCTCGGGAACTGACTATAGCAATCAGCCCCAGCATTTT
TRBV9	TRBJ1-1	TRBD1	.	CASSALAGGQGDTEAFF	TGTGCCAGCAGCGCGTTAGCGGGTGGACAGGGGGACACTGAAGCTTTCTTT
TRBV7-2	TRBJ1-1	.	once	CASSLVFLNTEAFF	TGTGCCAGCAGCTTAGTATTTCTGAACACTGAAGCTTTCTTT
TRBV9	TRBJ2-2	TRBD2	.	CASSTSGGNTGELFF	TGTGCCAGCAGCACGAGCGGGGGAAACACCGGGGAGCTGTTTTTT
TRBV9	TRBJ1-6	.	.	CASSVRDNSPLHF	TGTGCCAGCAGCGTGCGGGATAATTCACCCCTCCACTTT
TRBV6-6	TRBJ1-1	.	.	CASSYEGTGEAFF	TGTGCCAGCAGTTACGAGGGAACGGGTGAAGCTTTCTTT
TRBV10-2	TRBJ1-6	TRBD1	.	CASSERAGGPGGALHF	TGCGCCAGCAGTGAGAGGGCAGGGGGGCCCGGCGGAGCCCTCCACTTT
TRBV25-1	TRBJ1-4	.	few	CASSLREEKLFF	TGTGCCAGCAGTTTGCGGGAGGAAAAACTGTTTTTT